This T cell receptor (beta chain) appears in the sequencing data of a study of blood T cell repertoires in COVID-19. Study background: Samples taken during acute and convalescent COVID-19 were collected in the United States, Italy and Spain. Sources were T cells, B-cell-depleted T cells, or PBMCs; the material itself was cDNA or gDNA.

Authors' processing steps: By means of reference gene primer amplification, nucleated cell counts were estimated. Assay used: immunoSEQ multiplex PCR; TCRdb lists only in-frame clones, some missing. V, J and clone size are taken as reported in that table, and D and trimming were inferred from the DNA itself. The data show about 260,000 clones, 80% to 90% seen once. Participant-given clinical history determined each cohort assignment. This CDR3 is 16 amino acids long. The germline gives CDR1 MDHEN, CDR2 SYDVKM. With 4 bases clipped from V and 11 bases from J, the junction kept 17 bases outside the gene matches.

The rearrangement links TRBV28 to TRBJ1-2, with 9 positions matching TRBD1. The sequence was obtained from a man aged 30 to 39 with acute COVID-19. The sequenced material came from PBMCs or T cells enriched from blood (not recorded which). The chain's CDR3 is CASSSLTVRDRVLYTF. For the CDR3, the DNA is TGTGCCAGCAGTTCCCTCACAGTCCGGGACAGGGTATTGTACACCTTC.